One and the same sample provided the 28 T cell receptor beta chains below, sequenced in a study of T cell responses to AZD1222 COVID-19 vaccine. Produced via immunoSEQ multiplex PCR; TCRdb's table is partial and in-frame only. The sample records 90,000 to 130,000 clones, 85% to 95% being singletons. This sample comprised peripheral blood, obtained on day 0 of AZD1222 vaccination. The source of these receptors is an adult in good health.

The V gene is TRBV3-1 (or the pseudogene TRBV3-2), the J gene TRBJ1-5; 7 bases agree with TRBD1. The germline gives CDR1 LGHDT, CDR2 YNNKEL (reference sequence). The length of the CDR3 is 15 residues. J gave up 1 base and V 5 bases, and 5 bases lay outside the gene matches. The CDR3, as DNA: TGTGCCAGCAGCGTGACAGGGTCGAGCAATCAGCCCCAGCATTTT. As protein: CASSVTGSSNQPQHF.

This chain uses TRBV6-5 with TRBJ2-7, with D hard to call. The germline V gene encodes CDR1 MNHEY and CDR2 SVGAGI. V was clipped by 6 bases and J by 0 bases, with 15 bases between them. This CDR3 region has 15 residues. CDR3 sequence reads: CASRWRNGDSYEQYF. The DNA for the CDR3 is TGTGCCAGCAGGTGGCGAAACGGCGACTCCTACGAGCAGTACTTC.

This clone was detected only a few times. The chain links TRBV7-8 to TRBJ2-7, with D maybe TRBD1 (7 bases). Per the germline V gene, CDR1 is SGHVS and CDR2 is FQNEAQ. V was trimmed by 5 bases and J by 6 bases, leaving 20 bases between them. The CDR3 length is 15 residues. CDR3 residues: CASSPEGTALGEQYF. The CDR3 region has the DNA TGTGCCAGCAGCCCGGAGGGGACAGCCCTTGGCGAGCAGTACTTC.

In this sample, this clone turned up once. The chain is built from TRBV18 and TRBJ2-2, with D possibly being TRBD1 (6 bases). The CDR3 is 15 amino acids. CDR1 is KGHSH, CDR2 LQKENI, per germline. V gave up 2 bases and J gave up 6 bases, with 13 bases separating them. CDR3 DNA: TGTGCCAGCTCACCAGCTACAGGGAGAGCCGGGGAGCTGTTTTTT. Protein sequence: CASSPATGRAGELFF. Filled out from reference TRBV18 and TRBJ2-2, the complete variable domain reads NAGVMQNPRHLVRRRGQEARLRCSPMKGHSHVYWYRQLPEEGLKFMVYLQKENIIDESGMPKERFSAEFPKEGPSILRIQQVVRGDSAAYFCASSPATGRAGELFFGEGSRLTVL.

The V and J genes are TRBV7-9 and TRBJ1-6; unclear D gene. The germline gives CDR1 SEHNR, CDR2 FQNEAQ (reference sequence). The CDR3 length is 15 residues. Trimming removed 5 bases at V and 3 bases at J, with 11 bases between. CDR3 loop: CASSQSGRYNSPLHF. The CDR3 DNA sequence: TGTGCCAGCAGCCAGTCTGGCCGCTATAATTCACCCCTCCACTTT.

This chain connects TRBV6-5 to TRBJ1-1; perhaps TRBD1 as D (6 bases). Germline V gene lookup returns CDR1 MNHEY and CDR2 SVGAGI. This CDR3 is 11 amino acids long. V was clipped by 8 bases and J by 7 bases, with 11 bases between them. The chain's CDR3 is CASYQGYEAFF. CDR3 coding DNA: TGTGCCAGCTATCAGGGGTATGAAGCTTTCTTT.

V is TRBV27 and J is TRBJ1-5; D is perhaps TRBD1 (5 bases). Trimming pared 4 bases from V and 0 bases from J, leaving 10 bases between. The CDR3 contains 15 residues. Looked up from germline, CDR1 is MNHEY and CDR2 is SMNVEV (reference sequence). The CDR3 loop reads CASSWGGYSNQPQHF. The DNA for the CDR3 is TGTGCCAGCAGTTGGGGGGGATATAGCAATCAGCCCCAGCATTTT.

The V and J genes are TRBV7-9 and TRBJ1-1, with D perhaps matching TRBD1 (5 bases). With 2 bases removed from V and 5 bases from J, the gap between germline ends came to 15 bases. Germline CDR1 SEHNR, CDR2 FQNEAQ (reference sequence). The CDR3 consists of 15 residues. CDR3 residues: CASSLNVGGGTEAFF. CDR3 bases: TGTGCCAGCAGCTTAAACGTGGGGGGAGGAACTGAAGCTTTCTTT.

This chain links TRBV6-5 with TRBJ1-2; D is unresolved. This CDR3 contains 13 residues. V was trimmed by 2 bases and J by 0 bases, leaving 4 bases between them. CDR1 and CDR2 from the germline V gene are MNHEY and SVGAGI. The CDR3 loop reads CASSYRSNYGYTF. CDR3 nucleotide sequence: TGTGCCAGCAGTTACCGGTCTAACTATGGCTACACCTTC.

CDR3 amino acids: CAISEIWGPNQPQHF. CDR3 in DNA: TGTGCCATCAGTGAGATATGGGGCCCCAATCAGCCCCAGCATTTT. The chain carries TRBV10-3 and TRBJ1-5, with TRBD1 as a possible D gene (5 bases). The V end was cut by 2 bases, the J end by 3 bases, with 11 bases between. CDR1 and CDR2 from the germline V gene are ENHRY and SYGVKD. This CDR3 contains 15 residues.

The V call is TRBV5-1, the J call TRBJ2-7, with D perhaps matching TRBD1 or TRBD2 (5 bases each). The CDR3 contains 14 residues. V was cut by 4 bases and J by 4 bases, with 15 bases left in between. Germline V gene data show CDR1 as SGHRS and CDR2 as YFSETQ. The CDR3 spells CASSARDGGYEQYF. The CDR3 region has the DNA TGCGCCAGCAGCGCACGGGACGGTGGTTACGAGCAGTACTTC.

This chain uses TRBV30 with TRBJ1-4; D gene unclear. V lost 0 bases, J lost 0 bases, and 11 bases lay in between. The CDR3 spans 16 residues. CDR1 is GTSNPN and CDR2 is SVGIG in the germline V gene (reference sequence). CDR3 in DNA: TGTGCCTGGAGTGTAGAGGGATTATCAACTAATGAAAAACTGTTTTTT. Protein sequence: CAWSVEGLSTNEKLFF.

The rearrangement links TRBV19 to TRBJ2-2; 9 nucleotides line up with TRBD2. Germline assignment: CDR1 LNHDA and CDR2 SQIVND (reference sequence). V lost 6 bases to trimming and J lost 0 bases; unmatched junction nucleotides: 2. This CDR3 region has 15 residues. CDR3 sequence reads: CASRASGANTGELFF. CDR3 coding DNA: TGTGCCAGTAGGGCTAGCGGGGCGAACACCGGGGAGCTGTTTTTT.

The rearrangement joins TRBV5-6 to TRBJ1-2; D gene uncertain. V was shortened by 3 bases and J by 4 bases, with 7 bases between the two germline ends. CDR3 size: 12 residues. Germline V gives CDR1 SGHDT, CDR2 YYEEEE. CDR3 residues: CASSSPTYGYTF. The CDR3 DNA sequence: TGTGCCAGCAGCTCTCCCACCTATGGCTACACCTTC.

The V and J genes are TRBV4-1 and TRBJ1-1; possible D gene TRBD1, 5 bases. The V gene lost 4 bases and the J gene lost 7 bases, with 13 bases spanning the gap. The CDR3 spans 13 residues. CDR1 MGHRA and CDR2 YSYEKL come from the germline V gene. The CDR3 DNA reads as TGCGCCAGCAGCCCCGTCGGGGCGGGTGAAGCTTTCTTT. Protein product: CASSPVGAGEAFF.

V usage is TRBV18 and J usage is TRBJ2-2, with 7 bases aligning to TRBD1. CDR1 and CDR2 from the germline V gene are KGHSH and LQKENI. With 4 bases clipped from V and 1 base from J, the junction kept 3 bases outside the gene matches. The CDR3 totals 15 residues. CDR3 bases: TGTGCCAGCTCACGCGGACAGGAGAACACCGGGGAGCTGTTTTTT. Translated: CASSRGQENTGELFF.

The V gene is TRBV3-1 (or the pseudogene TRBV3-2), the J gene TRBJ1-5; a possible D gene is TRBD1 (6 bases). Germline CDR1 is LGHDT and CDR2 is YNNKEL (reference sequence). This CDR3 is 14 amino acids long. Trimming took off 5 bases at V and 1 base at J, with 9 bases between the two ends. The CDR3 sequence: CASSNRESNQPQHF. CDR3 bases: TGTGCCAGCAGCAACAGGGAGAGCAATCAGCCCCAGCATTTT.

This clone was counted only a few times. This rearrangement joins TRBV30 to TRBJ1-3; 7 nucleotides align to TRBD1. CDR1 is GTSNPN and CDR2 is SVGIG in the germline V gene (reference sequence). J gave up 5 bases and V 4 bases, and 14 bases lay outside the gene matches. The CDR3 length is 16 residues. For the CDR3, the DNA is TGTGCCTGGATTTCTGCGTGGGACAGTAGGAGAAACACCATATATTTT. Translation: CAWISAWDSRRNTIYF.

The chain combines TRBV24-1 with TRBJ2-3; 7 positions match TRBD1. Germline trimming cut 4 bases from V and 5 bases from J; bases unmatched to any gene: 14. The CDR3 is made up of 17 amino acids. Germline-derived CDR1 and CDR2 are KGHDR and SFDVKD. CDR3 in amino acids: CATSEVRADRVKDTQYF. The CDR3 DNA reads as TGTGCCACCAGTGAGGTGAGAGCCGACAGGGTGAAAGATACGCAGTATTTT.

This chain connects TRBV5-8 to TRBJ1-1, with D hard to call. Trimming left V 0 bases short and J 6 bases short, with 3 bases between. The CDR3 is 11 amino acids. Per germline, CDR1 SGHTS and CDR2 YDEGEE. CDR3 DNA: TGTGCCAGCAGCTTGGCGGCTGAAGCTTTCTTT. Residues: CASSLAAEAFF. The full variable domain, with the rest looked up from reference TRBV5-8 and TRBJ1-1, is EAGVTQSPTHLIKTRGQQATLRCSPISGHTSVYWYQQALGLGLQFLLWYDEGEERNRGNFPPRFSGRQFPNYSSELNVNALELEDSALYLCASSLAAEAFFGQGTRLTVV.

The chain recombines TRBV2 with TRBJ2-1; D is ambiguous. Germline-derived CDR1 and CDR2 are SNHLY and FYNNEI. The V gene lost 4 bases and the J gene lost 6 bases, with 10 bases spanning the gap. CDR3 size: 13 residues. The CDR3 here is CASSAVAFNEQFF. The CDR3 DNA sequence: TGTGCCAGCAGTGCGGTAGCCTTCAATGAGCAGTTCTTC.

The chain is built from TRBV7-6 and TRBJ1-1; D might be TRBD1 (5 bases). V was clipped by 5 bases and J by 5 bases, with 18 bases between them. Looked up from germline, CDR1 is SGHVS and CDR2 is FNYEAQ. This CDR3 comprises 15 residues. The CDR3 region has the DNA TGTGCCAGCAGCCCATTGGCAGGGAGCAGGACTGAAGCTTTCTTT. This gives the protein CASSPLAGSRTEAFF.

The chain combines TRBV19 with TRBJ1-6; D not resolved. Germline values: CDR1 LNHDA, CDR2 SQIVND (reference sequence). V lost 6 bases to trimming and J lost 5 bases, with 8 bases between them. The CDR3 runs to 13 residues. The CDR3: CASSRGDNSPLHF. The DNA for the CDR3 is TGTGCCAGTAGCCGGGGTGATAATTCACCCCTCCACTTT.

This rearrangement joins TRBV10-3 to TRBJ1-2; D not certain. Per the germline V gene, CDR1 is ENHRY and CDR2 is SYGVKD. The V end was cut by 3 bases, the J end by 2 bases, with 19 bases between. The CDR3 covers 17 residues. The CDR3 DNA sequence: TGTGCCATCAGTGAAAACCCAGAACGAGGGATCAACTATGGCTACACCTTC. It encodes CAISENPERGINYGYTF.

This chain links TRBV9 with TRBJ1-5; maybe TRBD1 (6 bases). Trimming left V 4 bases short and J 2 bases short, with 13 bases between. The CDR3 runs 15 residues. Germline V gives CDR1 SGDLS, CDR2 YYNGEE. CDR3 DNA: TGTGCCAGCAGCCGGGACAACGGAGGCAATCAGCCCCAGCATTTT. Amino acids: CASSRDNGGNQPQHF.

This sequence joins TRBV13 and TRBJ2-7; D uncertain. V gave up 2 bases and J gave up 2 bases, with 7 bases separating them. The CDR3 totals 13 residues. Looked up from germline, CDR1 is PRHDT and CDR2 is FYEKMQ (reference sequence). This CDR3 reads CASSLNLAYEQYF. CDR3 DNA: TGTGCCAGCAGCTTAAATTTAGCCTACGAGCAGTACTTC.

The chain couples TRBV18 to TRBJ1-3, with 7 bases fitting TRBD1. This CDR3 contains 16 residues. The junction had 5 bases not matched to a gene; V was cut back by 3 bases and J by 0 bases. Germline V gene sequence: CDR1 KGHSH, CDR2 LQKENI. CDR3 amino acids: CASSPGDRSSGNTIYF. DNA of the CDR3: TGTGCCAGCTCACCGGGGGACAGAAGCTCTGGAAACACCATATATTTT. The full variable domain, in which reference TRBV18 and TRBJ1-3 provide the parts outside the CDR3, is NAGVMQNPRHLVRRRGQEARLRCSPMKGHSHVYWYRQLPEEGLKFMVYLQKENIIDESGMPKERFSAEFPKEGPSILRIQQVVRGDSAAYFCASSPGDRSSGNTIYFGEGSWLTVV.

V and J are TRBV28 and TRBJ1-5; D perhaps matches TRBD1 (5 bases). V shed 4 bases and J shed 0 bases, with 10 bases lying between them. This CDR3 spans 15 amino acids. Germline values: CDR1 MDHEN, CDR2 SYDVKM. CDR3 region: CASSYDRYSNQPQHF. CDR3 coding DNA: TGTGCCAGCAGTTACGACAGATATAGCAATCAGCCCCAGCATTTT.